The 18 T cell receptor beta chains given below trace back to one sample, sequenced in a study of shared clonotypes between healthy human individuals. Naive CD8 isolation took CD45RO-negative cells positively selected for CCR7 and excluded terminally differentiated effector memory CD45RA+ cells. Profiled with immunoSEQ multiplex PCR; TCRdb holds only in-frame clones, not every one. The sample carries over 2,000,000 clones, 93% recorded once. Material: naive CD8+ T cells from PBMCs. All receptors come from a man between 18 and 29 years old in good health. Some clones in this sample may be carry-over from other donors' samples.

J is TRBJ2-4 and V is TRBV5-4, with 8 positions matching TRBD1. Trimming at V came to 0 bases and at J to 0 bases, leaving 8 bases not matched to a gene. This CDR3 is 18 amino acids long. Germline V gene lookup returns CDR1 SGHNT and CDR2 YYREEE (reference sequence). CDR3 sequence reads: CASSLAETGVLAKNIQYF. CDR3 bases: TGTGCCAGCAGCTTGGCGGAGACAGGGGTGCTAGCCAAAAACATTCAGTACTTC.

Of note for this clone: Distinct nucleotide sequences in the sample also encode this CDR3. The CDR3 DNA reads TGTGCCAGCAGTTTATCGGGGCAAGAGACCCAGTACTTC. It encodes CASSLSGQETQYF. The chain has TRBV27 and TRBJ2-5, with unresolved D. Germline V gives CDR1 MNHEY, CDR2 SMNVEV (reference sequence). The CDR3 sequence is 13 residues long. V was cut by 0 bases and J by 2 bases, with 4 bases left in between.

This clone was counted a single time. The chain links TRBV27 to TRBJ2-1, with 7 bases lining up with TRBD2. The V segment lost 5 bases and the J segment 7 bases; nucleotides outside the gene matches: 14. The length of the CDR3 is 16 residues. The germline gives CDR1 MNHEY, CDR2 SMNVEV (reference sequence). This CDR3 is CASSPSAGEEENEQFF. The DNA of the CDR3 is TGTGCCAGCAGTCCCTCTGCGGGAGAGGAAGAAAATGAGCAGTTCTTC.

The chain employs TRBV6-4 and TRBJ1-1; tentative D call: TRBD1 (5 bases). V was clipped by 6 bases and J by 2 bases, with 16 bases between them. Germline V gives CDR1 MRHNA, CDR2 SNTAGT. The CDR3 is made up of 15 amino acids. Here the CDR3 DNA reads TGTGCCAGCAGAGAGGGGTTAGACAGTAACACTGAAGCTTTCTTT. Protein sequence: CASREGLDSNTEAFF.

The V gene is TRBV6-5, the J gene TRBJ2-3, with TRBD2 matching over 7 bases. Trimming at V came to 8 bases and at J to 3 bases, leaving 8 bases not matched to a gene. Germline CDR1 and CDR2: MNHEY and SVGAGI. The CDR3 covers 14 residues. The CDR3 region has the DNA TGTGCCAGCCGGGGCGGGAGCTGGACAGATACGCAGTATTTT. Translating gives CASRGGSWTDTQYF.

The chain links TRBV6-5 to TRBJ2-5; possible D gene TRBD2, 6 bases. Germline V gene sequence: CDR1 MNHEY, CDR2 SVGAGI. V lost 2 bases and J 1 base, leaving 8 bases between the germline ends. CDR3 length: 14 amino acids. CDR3 in DNA: TGTGCCAGCAGTTACGTGGAGGGCCAAGAGACCCAGTACTTC. Translated: CASSYVEGQETQYF.

V usage is TRBV27 and J usage is TRBJ2-1; D gene uncertain. This CDR3 region has 14 residues. Trimming cost V 0 bases and J 6 bases, with 9 bases left between them. Germline CDR1 MNHEY, CDR2 SMNVEV (reference sequence). CDR3 nucleotide sequence: TGTGCCAGCAGTTTATCCCGGAGATCCAATGAGCAGTTCTTC. This encodes CASSLSRRSNEQFF.

The chain recombines TRBV6-1 with TRBJ2-7, with D tentatively TRBD1 (6 bases). With 4 bases removed from V and 0 bases from J, the gap between germline ends came to 19 bases. The V gene's germline CDR1 is MNHNS and CDR2 SASEGT. The CDR3 contains 17 residues. The chain's CDR3 is CASSAFYGDKSSYEQYF. DNA of the CDR3: TGTGCCAGCAGTGCATTCTACGGGGACAAGTCCTCCTACGAGCAGTACTTC.

The chain joins TRBV7-6 to TRBJ2-7; 13 nucleotides agree with TRBD2. Unmatched junction bases numbered 3, after V lost 1 base and J lost 3 bases. The length of the CDR3 is 16 residues. In germline, CDR1 is SGHVS, CDR2 FNYEAQ. As DNA, the CDR3 is TGTGCCAGCAGCTTAGGCGGACTAGCGGGAGACTACGAGCAGTACTTC. As protein: CASSLGGLAGDYEQYF.

The V call is TRBV9, the J call TRBJ1-1; D perhaps matches TRBD1 (5 bases). CDR1 SGDLS and CDR2 YYNGEE come from the germline V gene. The CDR3 covers 14 residues. V was clipped by 0 bases and J by 5 bases, with 11 bases between them. The CDR3 DNA reads TGTGCCAGCAGCGTAGCTCAGAGGGGAACTGAAGCTTTCTTT. It codes for CASSVAQRGTEAFF.

In nucleotides, the CDR3 is TGTGCCAGCAGCTTAGTTGGTACAGCTTTCGAGGAGCCCCAGCATTTT. It is translated as CASSLVGTAFEEPQHF. V is TRBV7-9 and J is TRBJ1-5; unclear D gene. The V gene lost 1 base and the J gene lost 8 bases, with 18 bases spanning the gap. This CDR3 has 16 amino acids. In germline, CDR1 is SEHNR, CDR2 FQNEAQ (reference sequence).

The rearrangement links TRBV30 to TRBJ2-3; tentative D call: TRBD2 (7 bases). The germline V gene has CDR1 GTSNPN and CDR2 SVGIG (reference sequence). V was clipped by 2 bases and J by 1 base, with 16 bases between them. The CDR3 consists of 16 residues. The CDR3 sequence is CAWSRGASPGTDTQYF. As DNA, the CDR3 is TGTGCCTGGAGTCGGGGGGCTTCCCCCGGCACAGATACGCAGTATTTT. The full variable domain, rest sourced from reference TRBV30 and TRBJ2-3, is SQTIHQWPATLVQPVGSPLSLECTVEGTSNPNLYWYRQAAGRGLQLLFYSVGIGQISSEVPQNLSASRPQDRQFILSSKKLLLSDSGFYLCAWSRGASPGTDTQYFGPGTRLTVL.

V gene TRBV11-2 combines with J gene TRBJ2-1; D could derive from TRBD1 or TRBD2 (6 bases each). This CDR3 has 13 residues. CDR1 SGHAT and CDR2 FQNNGV come from the germline V gene. With 8 bases removed from V and 14 bases from J, the gap between germline ends came to 22 bases. For the CDR3, the DNA is TGTGCCAGCCGCCACACTGTGAGGGGGGAGGAGTTCTTC. This codes for CASRHTVRGEEFF.

The rearrangement links TRBV2 to TRBJ2-2, with D possibly TRBD2 on 5 matching bases. Deletions cut 2 bases from V and 7 bases from J, with 14 bases between. Germline values: CDR1 SNHLY, CDR2 FYNNEI. This CDR3 has 15 amino acids. CDR3 coding DNA: TGTGCCAGCAGTGAAAGGCCTAGCAAGGTCGGGGAGCTGTTTTTT. It codes for CASSERPSKVGELFF.

The chain is built from TRBV5-6 and TRBJ2-1; maybe TRBD1 (5 bases). There are 16 residues in the CDR3. V was shortened by 4 bases and J by 3 bases, with 17 bases between the two germline ends. CDR1 and CDR2 (germline): SGHDT, YYEEEE. In DNA form, the CDR3 reads TGTGCCAGCAGCCAGGACAAATCGGGTTTCTACAATGAGCAGTTCTTC. Encoded protein: CASSQDKSGFYNEQFF.

This chain uses TRBV28 with TRBJ1-4, with TRBD1 matching over 9 bases. V dropped 6 bases and J dropped 8; count of bases not matched to a gene: 7. The CDR3 has 14 residues. Germline V gives CDR1 MDHEN, CDR2 SYDVKM. The CDR3 loop reads CASRKTGGREKLFF. The CDR3 bases are TGTGCCAGCAGGAAAACAGGGGGCCGGGAAAAACTGTTTTTT.

This clone was found once. The chain recombines TRBV11-2 with TRBJ2-7; D is perhaps TRBD1 or TRBD2 (5 bases each). This CDR3 spans 14 amino acids. Germline values: CDR1 SGHAT, CDR2 FQNNGV. Trimming removed 1 base at V and 6 bases at J, with 13 bases between. For the CDR3, the DNA is TGTGCCAGCAGCTTAGGAGGGGAAAGAGGCGAGCAGTACTTC. Its translation: CASSLGGERGEQYF.

The chain combines TRBV15 with TRBJ1-1; the D gene is possibly TRBD1 (6 bases). The CDR3 has 16 amino acids. Trimming took 6 bases from V and 5 from J, leaving 22 bases between them. Germline-derived CDR1 and CDR2 are LNHNV and YYDKDF (reference sequence). The CDR3 spells CATRIGSEGENTEAFF. DNA of the CDR3: TGTGCCACCAGAATCGGGAGTGAGGGGGAGAATACTGAAGCTTTCTTT.